The next 29 T cell receptor beta chains were all read from a single sample in a study of T cells in localized non-small cell lung cancer. Only in-frame clones appear in the TCRdb table, and some are missing; sequencing was by immunoSEQ multiplex PCR. Among 25,000 to 30,000 clones listed, about 87% were seen once. This specimen consisted of peripheral blood, obtained before any cancer treatment. These receptors all stem from a male donor at least 60 years old with stage I lung adenocarcinoma.

The chain combines TRBV18 with TRBJ2-7; TRBD1 matches 9 bases. CDR3 length: 14 amino acids. Looked up from germline, CDR1 is KGHSH and CDR2 is LQKENI. Trimming at V came to 6 bases and at J to 2 bases, leaving 5 bases not matched to a gene. In nucleotides, the CDR3 is TGTGCCAGCTCCCCGGGACAGGGCCCCTACGAGCAGTACTTC. It encodes CASSPGQGPYEQYF. Looking up the rest from reference TRBV18 and TRBJ2-7 gives the full variable domain: NAGVMQNPRHLVRRRGQEARLRCSPMKGHSHVYWYRQLPEEGLKFMVYLQKENIIDESGMPKERFSAEFPKEGPSILRIQQVVRGDSAAYFCASSPGQGPYEQYFGPGTRLTVT.

The CDR3 DNA reads TGCGCCAGCAGCCCTGACAGGGCGAACACTGAAGCTTTCTTT. This sequence encodes CASSPDRANTEAFF. The genes are TRBV5-1 and TRBJ1-1, with 7 bases fitting TRBD1. This CDR3 contains 14 residues. V shed 4 bases, J shed 1 base, and the junction held 4 bases outside the gene matches. From germline, CDR1 is SGHRS and CDR2 YFSETQ.

V is TRBV19 and J is TRBJ2-2, with TRBD2 identical over 13 bases. J lost 4 bases, V lost 5 bases, and 4 bases had no gene match. In germline, CDR1 is LNHDA, CDR2 SQIVND (reference sequence). The CDR3 is made up of 16 amino acids. The CDR3 coding sequence is TGTGCCAGTAGTTCGGGACTAGCGGGGAGCACCGGGGAGCTGTTTTTT. Translated, it gives CASSSGLAGSTGELFF.

V usage is TRBV6-1 and J usage is TRBJ2-1; the D gene is possibly TRBD2 (5 bases). This CDR3 comprises 14 residues. CDR1 MNHNS and CDR2 SASEGT come from the germline V gene. Trimming pared 6 bases from V and 5 bases from J, leaving 14 bases between. CDR3 residues: CASRTYTGNNEQFF. The CDR3 region has the DNA TGTGCCAGCAGGACCTACACCGGGAACAATGAGCAGTTCTTC.

The V call is TRBV19, the J call TRBJ1-5, with TRBD1 matching over 7 bases. Germline CDR1 and CDR2: LNHDA and SQIVND (reference sequence). The V gene end was trimmed by 4 bases and the J gene end by 0 bases; junction bases not matched to a gene: 6. CDR3 length: 16 residues. The DNA for the CDR3 is TGTGCCAGTAGTACCGACAGGGCTTATAGCAATCAGCCCCAGCATTTT. Residues: CASSTDRAYSNQPQHF.

The V and J genes are TRBV7-8 and TRBJ2-1; TRBD1 matches 9 bases. Trimming at V came to 2 bases and at J to 6 bases, leaving 11 bases not matched to a gene. The CDR3 is 17 amino acids. The germline CDR1 and CDR2 sequences are SGHVS and FQNEAQ. As DNA, the CDR3 is TGTGCCAGCAGCTTACCACCGCTGGGACAGGGCATCAATGAGCAGTTCTTC. Protein product: CASSLPPLGQGINEQFF.

The V call is TRBV23-1, the J call TRBJ2-7; 7 bases line up with TRBD1. TRBV23-1 is an ORF, and what it does is uncertain. This CDR3 contains 16 residues. The ends lost 0 bases at V and 2 bases at J; junction bases unmatched: 7. This chain's CDR3 is CASSQSRTGLTYEQYF. The CDR3 nucleotides read TGCGCCAGCAGTCAATCGCGGACAGGCCTAACCTACGAGCAGTACTTC.

The chain links TRBV18 to TRBJ2-2; 12 bases match TRBD2. Germline lookup yields CDR1 KGHSH and CDR2 LQKENI. This CDR3 has 17 amino acids. The ends lost 6 bases at V and 0 bases at J; junction bases unmatched: 5. The chain's CDR3 is CASSLGLAGTNTGELFF. The CDR3 region has the DNA TGTGCCAGCTCCCTTGGACTAGCGGGGACGAACACCGGGGAGCTGTTTTTT.

A single count supports this clone. The chain is built from TRBV28 and TRBJ2-3, with a weak D call TRBD2 (7 bases). V was pared by 2 bases and J by 9 bases, with 12 bases between. The CDR3 runs 13 residues. The germline gives CDR1 MDHEN, CDR2 SYDVKM. The CDR3 protein is CASSLRAGATQYF. The DNA of the CDR3 is TGTGCCAGCAGTTTAAGGGCGGGGGCAACGCAGTATTTT.

The chain recombines TRBV30 with TRBJ1-4; weak D call: TRBD1 (5 bases). The CDR3 sequence is 13 residues long. Trimming took off 4 bases at V and 8 bases at J, with 14 bases between the two ends. Germline V lookup: CDR1 GTSNPN, CDR2 SVGIG (reference sequence). The CDR3 reads CAWTKSGMEKLFF. In nucleotides, the CDR3 is TGTGCCTGGACGAAATCAGGGATGGAAAAACTGTTTTTT.

About this clone: The junction differs from germline at one of its ends, possibly a read error. The rearrangement uses TRBV6-1 and TRBJ1-2, with unresolved D. Germline values: CDR1 MNHNS, CDR2 SASEGT. CDR3 length equals 16 residues. The CDR3 DNA reads TGTGCCAACAGTGACCCTAGTCGGGCGGGTGGTCGTGACTACACCTTC. It encodes CANSDPSRAGGRDYTF.

The genes are TRBV19 and TRBJ2-7; TRBD1 matches at 10 bases. J gave up 5 bases and V 5 bases, and 9 bases lay outside the gene matches. Germline-derived CDR1 and CDR2 are LNHDA and SQIVND (reference sequence). CDR3 size: 15 residues. CDR3 DNA: TGTGCCAGTAGTTTACCGGGACAGGGGCAGGACGAGCAGTACTTC. Protein product: CASSLPGQGQDEQYF.

The CDR3 protein is CAWSAGQGETDTQYF. CDR3 in DNA: TGTGCCTGGAGTGCCGGACAGGGGGAAACAGATACGCAGTATTTT. The chain joins TRBV30 to TRBJ2-3; TRBD1 matches at 10 bases. The V and J ends lost 1 base and 3 bases, in that order; junction bases with no gene match: 4. The germline V gene encodes CDR1 GTSNPN and CDR2 SVGIG (reference sequence). The CDR3 runs 15 residues.

This clone occurred once. J is TRBJ2-3 and V is TRBV5-1; D could derive from TRBD1 or TRBD2 (5 bases each). The germline gives CDR1 SGHRS, CDR2 YFSETQ. CDR3 size: 16 residues. V was pared by 3 bases and J by 6 bases, with 20 bases between. CDR3 in amino acids: CASSSTGTPPWDTQYF. Written as DNA, the CDR3 is TGCGCCAGCAGCTCAACCGGGACCCCGCCCTGGGATACGCAGTATTTT.

J is TRBJ1-6 and V is TRBV5-5; tentative D call: TRBD1 (5 bases). Trimming took off 5 bases at V and 5 bases at J, with 11 bases between the two ends. CDR3 length: 14 residues. The germline CDR1 and CDR2 sequences are SGHKS and YYEKEE (reference sequence). Written as DNA, the CDR3 is TGTGCCAGCAGAACAGGTACAGATAATTCACCCCTCCACTTT. Its protein is CASRTGTDNSPLHF.

The CDR3 DNA follows: TGTGCCAGCAGTGAAGGGGGGGTTGAGACCCAGTACTTC. Translation: CASSEGGVETQYF. This chain uses TRBV6-1 with TRBJ2-5, with D possibly being TRBD2 (6 bases). The V end lost 1 base, the J end lost 5 bases, and 8 bases lay between the germline ends. The CDR3 totals 13 residues. The germline CDR1 and CDR2 sequences are MNHNS and SASEGT.

This chain joins TRBV6-1 and TRBJ2-5, with 9 positions matching TRBD1. Unmatched junction bases numbered 13, after V lost 11 bases and J lost 3 bases. This CDR3 contains 15 residues. Germline CDR1 reads MNHNS; CDR2 reads SASEGT. In DNA form, the CDR3 reads TGTGCCGTTAACAGGGGGCCGCTCCTCAAAGAGACCCAGTACTTC. Amino acid sequence: CAVNRGPLLKETQYF.

The V and J genes are TRBV27 and TRBJ2-1; 9 positions match TRBD1. Germline values: CDR1 MNHEY, CDR2 SMNVEV (reference sequence). The CDR3 is made up of 16 amino acids. Trimming cost V 0 bases and J 7 bases; bases outside gene matches: 7. The CDR3: CASSLSGGQGGNEQFF. DNA of the CDR3: TGTGCCAGCAGTTTATCGGGGGGACAGGGAGGGAATGAGCAGTTCTTC.

The chain uses TRBV21-1 and TRBJ1-2; TRBD1 was called by the table and not checked on the DNA. TRBV21-1 is recorded as a pseudogene. The CDR3 is made up of 19 amino acids. The CDR3 DNA follows: TGTGCCAGCAGCAAAGGTCACGGGGACAGATATCCTCCTAACTATGGCTACACCTTC. It codes for CASSKGHGDRYPPNYGYTF.

The CDR3 DNA reads TGTGCCAGCAGTACGCCTCCTAATGAAAAACTGTTTTTT. This sequence encodes CASSTPPNEKLFF. The rearrangement links TRBV6-1 to TRBJ1-4, with unresolved D. V lost 5 bases, J lost 3 bases, and 7 bases lay in between. The germline V gene has CDR1 MNHNS and CDR2 SASEGT. The CDR3 is 13 amino acids.

CDR3 sequence: CASSLGTGYSGNTIYF. CDR3 DNA sequence: TGCGCCAGCAGCTTGGGGACAGGCTACTCTGGAAACACCATATATTTT. The chain joins TRBV5-1 to TRBJ1-3; TRBD1 matches at 7 bases. CDR3 length equals 16 residues. Trimming removed 0 bases from V and 0 bases from J; junction bases left unmatched: 3. Germline V lookup: CDR1 SGHRS, CDR2 YFSETQ.

The chain is built from TRBV7-6 and TRBJ1-3, with 10 bases identical to TRBD1. This CDR3 is built from 16 residues. CDR1 is SGHVS and CDR2 is FNYEAQ in the germline V gene. With 5 bases clipped from V and 4 bases from J, the junction kept 8 bases outside the gene matches. The CDR3 DNA reads TGTGCCAGCAGCCTAATGCCGGGACAGGGGGGAAACACCATATATTTT. Translation gives CASSLMPGQGGNTIYF.

The chain couples TRBV4-2 to TRBJ2-3; weak D call: TRBD1 (6 bases). There are 17 residues in the CDR3. The V end was cut by 2 bases, the J end by 2 bases, with 17 bases between. Germline V gene data show CDR1 as LGHNA and CDR2 as YNFKEQ. CDR3 sequence: CASSQIRDTLTTDTQYF. The DNA of the CDR3 is TGTGCCAGCAGCCAAATCCGGGACACCCTCACCACAGATACGCAGTATTTT.

This clone was detected a few times. The chain carries TRBV9 and TRBJ2-1; 8 bases are a match to TRBD2. This CDR3 contains 18 residues. Germline loops: CDR1 SGDLS, CDR2 YYNGEE. Losses at the gene ends were 0 bases for V and 0 bases for J; bases not matched to a gene: 8. CDR3 in DNA: TGTGCCAGCAGCGTAGCTGATACGGGACTAGTCTCCTACAATGAGCAGTTCTTC. Residues: CASSVADTGLVSYNEQFF.

The chain employs TRBV19 and TRBJ1-3; tentatively, D is TRBD1 (5 bases). V was pared by 4 bases and J by 4 bases, with 14 bases between. CDR1 is LNHDA and CDR2 is SQIVND in the germline V gene (reference sequence). This CDR3 comprises 15 residues. As DNA, the CDR3 is TGTGCCAGTAGTACATTACAGGATCAAGGAAACACCATATATTTT. It encodes CASSTLQDQGNTIYF.

This sequence joins TRBV27 and TRBJ2-3; D remains ambiguous. The V and J ends lost 6 bases and 6 bases respectively, with 13 bases between them. This CDR3 contains 13 residues. Germline V gene data show CDR1 as MNHEY and CDR2 as SMNVEV (reference sequence). CDR3 sequence reads: CASRTPPGDTQYF. CDR3 DNA sequence: TGTGCCAGCAGAACCCCCCCCGGGGATACGCAGTATTTT.

The chain couples TRBV5-8 to TRBJ1-2; D is undetermined. Trimming cost V 4 bases and J 8 bases, with 12 bases left between them. The CDR3 has 12 residues. From germline, CDR1 is SGHTS and CDR2 YDEGEE. The DNA of the CDR3 is TGTGCCAGCAGCCCGCAGGTGGGGGGCTACACCTTC. This gives the protein CASSPQVGGYTF. Full variable domain (rest looked up from reference TRBV5-8 and TRBJ1-2): EAGVTQSPTHLIKTRGQQATLRCSPISGHTSVYWYQQALGLGLQFLLWYDEGEERNRGNFPPRFSGRQFPNYSSELNVNALELEDSALYLCASSPQVGGYTFGSGTRLTVV.

This clone was recorded only once. The chain combines TRBV30 with TRBJ2-1, with D tentatively TRBD1 (5 bases). Deletions cut 3 bases from V and 8 bases from J, with 8 bases between. Germline CDR1 reads GTSNPN; CDR2 reads SVGIG (reference sequence). The CDR3 runs 11 residues. The chain's CDR3 is CAWSKTDEQFF. The CDR3, as DNA: TGTGCCTGGAGCAAGACAGATGAGCAGTTCTTC.

This clone was observed a few times. The identical CDR3 is also encoded by other nucleotide sequences in the sample. The V and J genes are TRBV28 and TRBJ1-1; no definite D call. Germline CDR1 MDHEN, CDR2 SYDVKM. V lost 3 bases, J lost 10 bases, and 21 bases lay in between. The CDR3 is 15 amino acids. For the CDR3, the DNA is TGTGCCAGCAGTTTTCAGTCCCTTTTAAGGCCCACAGCTTTCTTT. Translation gives CASSFQSLLRPTAFF. The whole variable domain, filled in from reference TRBV28 and TRBJ1-1, reads DVKVTQSSRYLVKRTGEKVFLECVQDMDHENMFWYRQDPGLGLRLIYFSYDVKMKEKGDIPEGYSVSREKKERFSLILESASTNQTSMYLCASSFQSLLRPTAFFGQGTRLTVV.